By share of the sample, the clone carrying this TCR beta chain is medium-sized. These data are taken from a study of lymphopenia after photon versus proton radiotherapy. TCRdb's copy holds only in-frame clones and misses some; the assay was immunoSEQ multiplex PCR. Here the sample spans 67,000 or so clones, around 86% being singletons. Germline values: CDR1 SGHAT, CDR2 FQNNGV. This CDR3 has 15 residues. V lost 6 bases and J lost 1; bases outside the gene matches: 9. The receptor was isolated from a man older than 75 with esophageal cancer. The sequencing used peripheral blood, collected from a patient treated with proton-based radiotherapy. This chain connects TRBV11-2 to TRBJ2-7, with 7 bases fitting TRBD1. The CDR3 spells CASSTNRGRSYEQYF. CDR3 sequence (DNA): TGTGCCAGCAGTACCAACAGGGGACGTTCCTACGAGCAGTACTTC.